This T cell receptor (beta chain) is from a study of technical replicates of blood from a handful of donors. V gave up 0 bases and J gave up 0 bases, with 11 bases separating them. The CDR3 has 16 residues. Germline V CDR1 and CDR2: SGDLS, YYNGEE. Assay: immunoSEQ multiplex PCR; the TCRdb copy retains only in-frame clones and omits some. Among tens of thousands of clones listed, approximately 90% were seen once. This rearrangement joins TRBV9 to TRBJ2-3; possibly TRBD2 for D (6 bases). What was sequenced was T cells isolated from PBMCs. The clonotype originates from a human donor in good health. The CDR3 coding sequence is TGTGCCAGCAGCGTAGGACTAGAACATAGCACAGATACGCAGTATTTT. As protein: CASSVGLEHSTDTQYF.